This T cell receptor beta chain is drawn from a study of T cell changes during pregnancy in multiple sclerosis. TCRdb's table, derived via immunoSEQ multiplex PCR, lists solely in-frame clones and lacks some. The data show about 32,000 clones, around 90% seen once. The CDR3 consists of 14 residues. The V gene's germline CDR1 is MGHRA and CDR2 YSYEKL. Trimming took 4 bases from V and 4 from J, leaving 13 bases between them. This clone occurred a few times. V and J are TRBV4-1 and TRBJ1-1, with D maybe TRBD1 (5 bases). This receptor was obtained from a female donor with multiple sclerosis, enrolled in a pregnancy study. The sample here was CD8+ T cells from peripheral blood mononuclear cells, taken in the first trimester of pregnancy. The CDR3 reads CASSRPGEGTEAFF. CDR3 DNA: TGCGCCAGCAGCCGCCCGGGGGAAGGCACTGAAGCTTTCTTT.